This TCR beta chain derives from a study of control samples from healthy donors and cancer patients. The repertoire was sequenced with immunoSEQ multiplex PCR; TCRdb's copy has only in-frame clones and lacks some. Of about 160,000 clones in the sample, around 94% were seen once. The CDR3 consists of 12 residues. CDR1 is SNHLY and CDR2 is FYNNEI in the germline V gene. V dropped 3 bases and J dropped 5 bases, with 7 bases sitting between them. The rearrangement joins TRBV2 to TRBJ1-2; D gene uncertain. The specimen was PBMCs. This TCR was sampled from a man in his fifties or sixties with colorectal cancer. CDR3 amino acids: CASSDPVYGYTF. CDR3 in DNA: TGTGCCAGCAGTGATCCGGTATATGGCTACACCTTC.